This T cell receptor beta chain stems from a study of response to subunit inactivated influenza vaccine. TCRdb called the RT-PCR reads again in MiXCR, with one record for every CDR3 protein. The sample has over 800,000 distinct CDR3 sequences, 20% to 25% seen once. Broader study findings: Each seasonal influenza vaccination recruits few new T cells, the authors suggested.

CDR1 is SGHRS, CDR2 YFSETQ, per germline. The CDR3 runs to 17 residues. Trimming removed 4 bases from V and 0 bases from J; junction bases left unmatched: 9. This clonotype occurred many times. Antigen unknown. This receptor was obtained from a man aged 50 to 59 who received an inactivated influenza vaccine. The chain recombines TRBV5-1 with TRBJ1-4; 7 bases fit TRBD1. The starting material was PBMCs from blood, obtained approximately 5 days after vaccination. The CDR3 nucleotides are TGCGCCAGCAGCAGGTCACGGGACAGCACAACTAATGAAAAACTGTTTTTT. It encodes CASSRSRDSTTNEKLFF.